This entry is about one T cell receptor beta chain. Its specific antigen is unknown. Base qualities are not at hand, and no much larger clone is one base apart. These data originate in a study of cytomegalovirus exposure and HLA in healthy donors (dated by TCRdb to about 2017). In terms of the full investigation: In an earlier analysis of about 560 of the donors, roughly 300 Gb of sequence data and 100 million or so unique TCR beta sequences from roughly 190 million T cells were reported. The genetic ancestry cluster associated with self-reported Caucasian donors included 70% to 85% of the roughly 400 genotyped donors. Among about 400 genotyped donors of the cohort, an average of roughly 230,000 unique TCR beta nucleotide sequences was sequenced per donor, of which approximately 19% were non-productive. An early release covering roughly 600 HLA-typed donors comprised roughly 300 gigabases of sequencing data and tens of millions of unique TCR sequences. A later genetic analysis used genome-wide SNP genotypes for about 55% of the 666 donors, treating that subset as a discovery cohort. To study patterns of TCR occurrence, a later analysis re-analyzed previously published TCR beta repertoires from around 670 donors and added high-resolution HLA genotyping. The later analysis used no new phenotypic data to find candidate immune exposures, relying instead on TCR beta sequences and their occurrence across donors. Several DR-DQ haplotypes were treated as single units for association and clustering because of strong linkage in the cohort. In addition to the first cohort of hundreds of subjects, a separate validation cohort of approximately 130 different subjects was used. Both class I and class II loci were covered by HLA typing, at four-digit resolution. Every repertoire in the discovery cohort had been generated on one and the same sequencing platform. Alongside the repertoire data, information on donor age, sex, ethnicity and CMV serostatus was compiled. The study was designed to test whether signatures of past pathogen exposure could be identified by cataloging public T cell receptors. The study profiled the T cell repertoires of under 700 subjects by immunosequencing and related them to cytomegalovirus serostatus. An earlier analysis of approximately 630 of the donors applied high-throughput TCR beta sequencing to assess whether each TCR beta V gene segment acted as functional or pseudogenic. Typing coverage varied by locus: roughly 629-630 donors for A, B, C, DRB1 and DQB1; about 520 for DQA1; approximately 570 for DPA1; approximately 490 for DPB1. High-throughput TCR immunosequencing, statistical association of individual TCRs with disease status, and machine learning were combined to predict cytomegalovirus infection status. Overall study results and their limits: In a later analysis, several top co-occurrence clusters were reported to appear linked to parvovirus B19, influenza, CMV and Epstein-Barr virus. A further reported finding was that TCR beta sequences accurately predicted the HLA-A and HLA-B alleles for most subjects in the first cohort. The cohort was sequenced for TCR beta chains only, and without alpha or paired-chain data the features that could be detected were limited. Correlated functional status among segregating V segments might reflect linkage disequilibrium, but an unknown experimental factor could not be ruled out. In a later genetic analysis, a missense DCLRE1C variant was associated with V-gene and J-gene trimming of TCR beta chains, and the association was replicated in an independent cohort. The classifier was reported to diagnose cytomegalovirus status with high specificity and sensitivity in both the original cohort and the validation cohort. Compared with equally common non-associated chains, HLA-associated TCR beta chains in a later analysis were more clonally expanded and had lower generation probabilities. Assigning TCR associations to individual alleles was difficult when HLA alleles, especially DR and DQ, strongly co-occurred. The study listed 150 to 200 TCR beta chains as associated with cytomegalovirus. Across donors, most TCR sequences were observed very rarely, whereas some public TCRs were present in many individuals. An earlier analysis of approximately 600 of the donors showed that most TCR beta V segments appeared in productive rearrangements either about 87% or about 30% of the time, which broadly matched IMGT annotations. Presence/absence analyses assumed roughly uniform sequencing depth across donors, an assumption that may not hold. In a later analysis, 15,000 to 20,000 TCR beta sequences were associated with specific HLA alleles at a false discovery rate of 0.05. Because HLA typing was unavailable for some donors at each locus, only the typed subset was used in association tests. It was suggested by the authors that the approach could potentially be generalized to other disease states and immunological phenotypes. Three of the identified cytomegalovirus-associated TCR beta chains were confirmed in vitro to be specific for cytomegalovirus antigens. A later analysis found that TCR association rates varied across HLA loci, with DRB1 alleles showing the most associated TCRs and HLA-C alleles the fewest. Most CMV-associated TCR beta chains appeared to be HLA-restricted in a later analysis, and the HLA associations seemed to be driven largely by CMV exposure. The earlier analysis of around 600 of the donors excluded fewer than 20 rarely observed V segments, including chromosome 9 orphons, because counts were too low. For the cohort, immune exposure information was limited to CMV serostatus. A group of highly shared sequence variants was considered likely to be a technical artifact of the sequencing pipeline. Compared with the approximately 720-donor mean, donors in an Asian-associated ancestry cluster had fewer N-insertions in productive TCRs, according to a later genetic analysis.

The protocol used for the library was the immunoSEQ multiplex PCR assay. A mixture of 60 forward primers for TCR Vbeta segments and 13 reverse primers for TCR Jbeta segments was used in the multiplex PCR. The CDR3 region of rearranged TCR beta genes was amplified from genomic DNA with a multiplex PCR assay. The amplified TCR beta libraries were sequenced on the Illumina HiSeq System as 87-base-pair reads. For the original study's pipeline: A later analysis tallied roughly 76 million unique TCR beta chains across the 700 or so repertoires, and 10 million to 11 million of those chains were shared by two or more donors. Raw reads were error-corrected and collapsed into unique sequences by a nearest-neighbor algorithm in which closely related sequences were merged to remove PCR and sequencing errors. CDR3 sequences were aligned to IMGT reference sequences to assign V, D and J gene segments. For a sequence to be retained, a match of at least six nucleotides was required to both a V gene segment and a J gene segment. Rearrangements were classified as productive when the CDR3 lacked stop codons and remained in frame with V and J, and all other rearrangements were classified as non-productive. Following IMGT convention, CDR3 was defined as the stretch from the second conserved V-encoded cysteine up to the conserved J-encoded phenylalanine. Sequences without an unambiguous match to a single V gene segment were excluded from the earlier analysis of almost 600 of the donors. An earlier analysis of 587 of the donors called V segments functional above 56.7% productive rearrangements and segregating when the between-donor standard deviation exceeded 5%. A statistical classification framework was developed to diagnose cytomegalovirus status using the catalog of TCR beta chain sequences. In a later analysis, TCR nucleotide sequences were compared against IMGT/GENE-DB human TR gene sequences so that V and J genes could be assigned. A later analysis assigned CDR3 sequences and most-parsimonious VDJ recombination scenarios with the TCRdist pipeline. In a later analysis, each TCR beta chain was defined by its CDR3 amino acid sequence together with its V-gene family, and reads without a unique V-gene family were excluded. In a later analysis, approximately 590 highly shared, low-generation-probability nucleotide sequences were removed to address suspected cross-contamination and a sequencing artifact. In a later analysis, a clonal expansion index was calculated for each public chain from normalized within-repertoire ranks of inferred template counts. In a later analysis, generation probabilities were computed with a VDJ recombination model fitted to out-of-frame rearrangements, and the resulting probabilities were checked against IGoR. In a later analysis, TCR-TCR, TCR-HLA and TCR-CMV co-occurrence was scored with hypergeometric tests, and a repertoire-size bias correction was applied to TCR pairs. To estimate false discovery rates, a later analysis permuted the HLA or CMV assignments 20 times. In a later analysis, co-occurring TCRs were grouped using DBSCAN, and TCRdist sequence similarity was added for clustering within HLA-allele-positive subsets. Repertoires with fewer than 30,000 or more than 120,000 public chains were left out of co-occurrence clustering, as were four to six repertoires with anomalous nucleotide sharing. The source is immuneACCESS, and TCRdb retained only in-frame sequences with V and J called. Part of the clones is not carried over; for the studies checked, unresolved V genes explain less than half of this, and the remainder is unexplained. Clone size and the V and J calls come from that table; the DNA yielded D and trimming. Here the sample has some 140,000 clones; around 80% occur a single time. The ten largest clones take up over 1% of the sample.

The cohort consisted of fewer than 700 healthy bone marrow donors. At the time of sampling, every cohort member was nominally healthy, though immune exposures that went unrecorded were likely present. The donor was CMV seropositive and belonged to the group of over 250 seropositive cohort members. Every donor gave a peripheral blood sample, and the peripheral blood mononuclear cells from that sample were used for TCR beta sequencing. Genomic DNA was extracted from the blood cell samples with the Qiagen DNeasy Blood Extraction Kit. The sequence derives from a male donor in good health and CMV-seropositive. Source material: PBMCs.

The DNA is TGTGCCAGCAGCGGGACTAAAGGTACCGGGGAGCTGTTTTTT. Its translation reads: CASSGTKGTGELFF. The V gene is TRBV11-2 and the J gene is TRBJ2-2, and 7 bases in between align with TRBD2. From a lookup of the germline V gene, CDR1 and CDR2 are SGHAT and FQNNGV. Counted from cysteine to phenylalanine, this CDR3 has 14 amino acids. Left in the record is the CDR3 DNA by itself, 42 bases read in frame from the first base. Ends trimmed: V by 5 bases, J by 5 bases; bases unmatched to a gene: 5.